This T cell receptor beta chain was identified during a study of T cells after yellow fever vaccination. The CDR3 covers 16 residues. With 3 bases clipped from V and 2 bases from J, the junction kept 7 bases outside the gene matches. Germline V gene lookup returns CDR1 SGHDT and CDR2 YYEEEE. TCRdb analysed the 5' RACE reads with MiXCR anew, one entry per CDR3 protein. The repertoire holds about 160,000 distinct CDR3 sequences, with around 9% as singletons. The chain has TRBV5-6 and TRBJ2-3; TRBD2 agrees at 9 bases. The sample in question was CD8+ T cells sorted from PBMCs, obtained 45 days after the yellow fever booster vaccination. This sequence originates from a man aged 18 to 29 who received the YFV17D yellow fever vaccine. Here the CDR3 DNA reads TGTGCCAGCAGCTCAGGAACTAGCGGGTCCACAGATACGCAGTATTTT. Translating it yields CASSSGTSGSTDTQYF.